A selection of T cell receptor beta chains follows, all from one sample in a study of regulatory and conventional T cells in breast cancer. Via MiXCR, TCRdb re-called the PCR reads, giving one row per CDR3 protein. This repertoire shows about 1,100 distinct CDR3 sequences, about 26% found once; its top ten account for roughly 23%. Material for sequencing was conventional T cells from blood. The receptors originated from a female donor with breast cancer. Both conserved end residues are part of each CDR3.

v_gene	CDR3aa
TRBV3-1	CASSQVYYEQYF
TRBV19	CASSTPGATNEKLFF
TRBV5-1	CASSLEANQPQHF
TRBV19	CASWTRGGNQPQHF
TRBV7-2	CASSSSLAGGQETQYF
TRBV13	CASSIGQVFSGNTIYF
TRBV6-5	CASSPVPILDGESGELFF
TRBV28	CASSLFQVTINQPQHF
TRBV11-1	CASSPRTGGYTEAFF
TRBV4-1	CASSRPSTEYGYTF
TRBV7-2	CASSPQTGGSYNEQFF
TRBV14	CASSHLKANTEAFF
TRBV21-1	CASSFPGAFF
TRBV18	CASSTVQAVGQPQHF
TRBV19	CAVGGGNSDTQYF
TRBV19	CASSTPGHYYGYTF
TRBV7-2	CASSLRAGGNQPQHF
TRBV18	CASSPNSSGNTIYF
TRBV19	CASSHRRRYEQYF